The 30 T cell receptor beta chains below all came from one sample that was sequenced in a study of Graves' ophthalmopathy and Graves' hyperthyroidism (dated by TCRdb to 2016 to 2019). The run used an Illumina HiSeq 2000. For repertoire sequencing, TCR beta CDR3 regions were amplified from RNA transcripts. A first-round RT-PCR used HTBI primers with the Qiagen OneStep RT-PCR kit, followed by a second-round multiplex PCR, size selection and purification. TCRdb reworked the public reads: Q25 trimming with fastp, MiXCR clone assembly, productive beta chains retained. Rows are unified per CDR3 protein, each entry keeping the most common DNA and genes. The sample table lists 600,000 to 950,000 distinct CDR3 sequences, 35% to 50% of them with a count of one. The ten top clones hold approximately 43% of the sample. Sequenced sample: peripheral blood. These receptors all come from an adult man with Graves' ophthalmopathy.

A note on this clonotype: A read error may produce the germline difference seen at one junction end. The chain recombines TRBV24-1 with TRBJ1-2, with 8 bases aligning to TRBD1. Germline CDR1 is KGHDR and CDR2 is SFDVKD. The CDR3 loop spans 14 amino acids. The CDR3 bases are TGTGCCAGCAGTTTATCCAGGGGGCAATATGGGTACACCTTC. Translating gives CASSLSRGQYGYTF.

Ten or more counts support this clonotype. The genes are TRBV10-2 and TRBJ1-1; D unclear. CDR3 size: 14 residues. Trimming took 0 bases from V and 6 from J, leaving 11 bases between them. CDR1 is WSHSY and CDR2 is SAAADI in the germline V gene. The CDR3 loop reads CASSESVGAAEAFF. The DNA for the CDR3 is TGCGCCAGCAGTGAGTCGGTGGGCGCGGCTGAAGCTTTCTTT.

This clonotype came up a few times. The chain combines TRBV11-1 with TRBJ1-1; no reliable D call. Germline values: CDR1 SGHAT, CDR2 FQDESV (reference sequence). V gave up 3 bases and J gave up 1 base, with 9 bases separating them. The CDR3 has 14 amino acids. The CDR3, as DNA: TGTGCCAGCAGCTTGTTGTGGGGGAACACTGAAGCTTTCTTT. It is translated as CASSLLWGNTEAFF.

The chain joins TRBV3-1 to TRBJ1-3; D is undetermined. V was clipped by 0 bases and J by 0 bases, with 6 bases between them. The CDR3 is 15 amino acids. CDR1 LGHDT and CDR2 YNNKEL come from the germline V gene (reference sequence). This CDR3 is CASSQDHRSGNTIYF. CDR3 sequence (DNA): TGTGCCAGCAGCCAAGATCATCGCTCTGGAAACACCATATATTTT.

This rearrangement joins TRBV2 to TRBJ1-1; D perhaps matches TRBD1 (6 bases). Germline CDR1 reads SNHLY; CDR2 reads FYNNEI. The CDR3 contains 15 residues. V lost 3 bases to trimming and J lost 3 bases, with 14 bases between them. The CDR3 DNA reads TGTGCCAGCAGTGACAGGGGAGTCGGGGACACTGAAGCTTTCTTT. Its protein is CASSDRGVGDTEAFF.

This clonotype was recorded many times. The chain links TRBV19 to TRBJ1-4; D gene uncertain. CDR1 and CDR2 from the germline V gene are LNHDA and SQIVND (reference sequence). The CDR3 has 13 residues. V was shortened by 6 bases and J by 7 bases, with 12 bases between the two germline ends. CDR3 nucleotides: TGTGCCAGTAGCAACCTGGCGGGTGAAAAACTGTTTTTT. Its translation is CASSNLAGEKLFF.

The chain links TRBV11-2 to TRBJ2-6; D gene uncertain. The CDR3 runs to 18 residues. V was shortened by 1 base and J by 1 base, with 14 bases between the two germline ends. Germline-derived CDR1 and CDR2 are SGHAT and FQNNGV. The CDR3, as DNA: TGTGCCAGCAGCTTAGGTCCTTATGGGCAGTCTGGGGCCAACGTCCTGACTTTC. Its translation: CASSLGPYGQSGANVLTF.

This clonotype was found a few times. This chain links TRBV20-1 with TRBJ1-4; D ambiguous. The CDR3 has 12 amino acids. V shed 3 bases and J shed 3 bases, with 5 bases lying between them. Germline V gives CDR1 DFQATT, CDR2 SNEGSKA (reference sequence). CDR3 nucleotide sequence: TGCAGTGCTAGTAATTCTAATGAAAAACTGTTTTTT. The encoded protein is CSASNSNEKLFF.

This clonotype was counted once. CDR3 sequence: CASSSTGDYTF. Here the CDR3 DNA reads TGTGCCAGCAGTTCCACAGGGGACTACACCTTC. This chain joins TRBV2 and TRBJ1-2; 7 nucleotides agree with TRBD1. Trimming removed 5 bases from V and 10 bases from J; junction bases left unmatched: 4. The length of the CDR3 is 11 residues. The germline V gene encodes CDR1 SNHLY and CDR2 FYNNEI.

The chain joins TRBV7-9 to TRBJ1-4, with a possible D match to TRBD1 (5 bases). Germline CDR1 and CDR2: SEHNR and FQNEAQ (reference sequence). The V end was cut by 5 bases, the J end by 2 bases, with 12 bases between. The CDR3 sequence is 15 residues long. Written as DNA, the CDR3 is TGTGCCAGCAGCGCTCGACAGCAGACTAATGAAAAACTGTTTTTT. Protein sequence: CASSARQQTNEKLFF.

The genes are TRBV6-5 and TRBJ1-3; the D is unclear. Trimming took off 5 bases at V and 2 bases at J, with 7 bases between the two ends. Germline assignment: CDR1 MNHEY and CDR2 SVGAGI. The CDR3 is 13 amino acids. DNA of the CDR3: TGTGCCAGCAGTGTTTCGCCTGGAAACACCATATATTTT. Translated, it gives CASSVSPGNTIYF.

The V and J genes are TRBV29-1 and TRBJ2-7, with a possible D match to TRBD2 (6 bases). V lost 2 bases to trimming and J lost 5 bases, with 13 bases between them. The CDR3 has 13 amino acids. Germline lookup yields CDR1 SQVTM and CDR2 ANQGSEA. CDR3 region: CSVERPGVNEQYF. The CDR3 DNA reads TGCAGCGTTGAACGGCCGGGGGTGAACGAGCAGTACTTC.

The chain recombines TRBV24-1 with TRBJ2-2, with a weak D call TRBD1 (6 bases). Germline V gene sequence: CDR1 KGHDR, CDR2 SFDVKD. Trimming took off 4 bases at V and 0 bases at J, with 11 bases between the two ends. The CDR3 extends over 16 amino acids. In nucleotides, the CDR3 is TGTGCCACCAGTGACCCGGGACATTCGAACACCGGGGAGCTGTTTTTT. It is translated as CATSDPGHSNTGELFF.

This clonotype was detected ten times or more. The rearrangement uses TRBV7-9 and TRBJ1-1, with 8 bases lining up with TRBD1. V lost 6 bases to trimming and J lost 4 bases; unmatched junction nucleotides: 10. This CDR3 is 15 amino acids long. Germline V CDR1 and CDR2: SEHNR, FQNEAQ (reference sequence). CDR3 DNA sequence: TGTGCCAGCAGTCTTATCAGGGGGCACGGCACTGAAGCTTTCTTT. This codes for CASSLIRGHGTEAFF.

This clonotype was observed a few times. Compared with germline, one end of the junction differs, possibly owing to a read error. This chain links TRBV24-1 with TRBJ1-5; D unclear. The CDR3 sequence is 17 residues long. Per germline, CDR1 KGHDR and CDR2 SFDVKD. In DNA form, the CDR3 reads TGTGCCAGCAGTTACCGTCGCGCGGACGATGCGAATCAGCCCCAGCATTTT. Its protein product is CASSYRRADDANQPQHF.

This chain uses TRBV10-3 with TRBJ2-3; weak D call: TRBD2 (6 bases). The CDR3 loop spans 13 amino acids. Looked up from germline, CDR1 is ENHRY and CDR2 is SYGVKD. Trimming pared 4 bases from V and 15 bases from J, leaving 20 bases between. This CDR3 reads CAISVKGETRFYF. CDR3 nucleotide sequence: TGTGCCATCAGTGTAAAGGGCGAGACTAGATTTTATTTT.

This clonotype has only a few counts. A read error may be the cause here, since a much bigger clone is one base away. The CDR3 region is CASSGWGGYGYTF. For the CDR3, the DNA is TGTGCCAGTAGTGGATGGGGTGGCTATGGCTACACCTTC. This chain uses TRBV19 with TRBJ1-2, with D hard to call. The CDR3 has 13 amino acids. The germline V gene has CDR1 LNHDA and CDR2 SQIVND (reference sequence). Trimming took 5 bases from V and 4 from J, leaving 11 bases between them.

This clonotype was recorded once. Here the CDR3 reads CASSLHTYQGSDEQYF. The CDR3, as DNA: TGCGCCAGCAGCTTACATACCTACCAGGGGTCCGACGAGCAGTACTTC. V and J are TRBV5-1 and TRBJ2-7; D is perhaps TRBD1 (6 bases). The germline V gene has CDR1 SGHRS and CDR2 YFSETQ. The CDR3 consists of 16 residues. V was clipped by 2 bases and J by 5 bases, with 20 bases between them. Supplemented by reference TRBV5-1 and TRBJ2-7, the full variable domain reads KAGVTQTPRYLIKTRGQQVTLSCSPISGHRSVSWYQQTPGQGLQFLFEYFSETQRNKGNFPGRFSGRQFSNSRSEMNVSTLELGDSALYLCASSLHTYQGSDEQYFGPGTRLTVT.

The chain links TRBV7-9 to TRBJ2-7; 8 bases match TRBD2. This CDR3 region has 14 residues. V lost 2 bases, J lost 7 bases, and 7 bases stayed unmatched. The germline V gene encodes CDR1 SEHNR and CDR2 FQNEAQ (reference sequence). The CDR3 region is CASSLSSGYNEQYF. The CDR3, as DNA: TGTGCCAGCAGCTTATCTAGCGGGTACAATGAGCAGTACTTC.

V and J are TRBV29-1 and TRBJ1-1; possible D gene TRBD1, 5 bases. The CDR3 has 14 amino acids. CDR1 and CDR2 (germline): SQVTM, ANQGSEA. Trimming pared 2 bases from V and 4 bases from J, leaving 14 bases between. CDR3 amino acids: CSVELGAGSTEAFF. As DNA, the CDR3 is TGCAGCGTTGAATTGGGAGCAGGGAGCACTGAAGCTTTCTTT.

The rearrangement joins TRBV11-2 to TRBJ1-4; possible D gene TRBD1, 6 bases. The germline CDR1 and CDR2 sequences are SGHAT and FQNNGV. The CDR3 is made up of 16 amino acids. Trimming took off 5 bases at V and 6 bases at J, with 19 bases between the two ends. The CDR3 reads CASSTSAGAPDEKLFF. Here the CDR3 DNA reads TGTGCCAGCAGCACCAGTGCGGGGGCCCCAGATGAAAAACTGTTTTTT.

The chain is built from TRBV7-9 and TRBJ2-1, with a tentative D call TRBD2 (6 bases). This CDR3 region has 14 residues. Germline CDR1 is SEHNR and CDR2 is FQNEAQ (reference sequence). The V end lost 5 bases, the J end lost 15 bases, and 23 bases lay between the germline ends. This CDR3 reads CASSQGTSLDGPFF. In DNA form, the CDR3 reads TGTGCCAGCAGCCAGGGTACTAGCTTGGACGGTCCGTTCTTC.

This clonotype has only a few counts. The chain is built from TRBV25-1 and TRBJ1-2; D possibly corresponds to TRBD1 (6 bases). The CDR3 loop spans 14 amino acids. Germline CDR1 is MGHDK and CDR2 is SYGVNS. V was cut by 5 bases and J by 7 bases, with 17 bases left in between. CDR3 nucleotide sequence: TGTGCCAGCAGTTTTCTGCCCAGGGGAGGTGGCTACACCTTC. Translation: CASSFLPRGGGYTF.

At least ten counts were recorded for this clonotype. This sequence joins TRBV29-1 and TRBJ1-1, with TRBD1 identical over 7 bases. The CDR3 extends over 13 amino acids. Germline CDR1 reads SQVTM; CDR2 reads ANQGSEA. Trimming removed 6 bases from V and 2 bases from J; junction bases left unmatched: 6. The CDR3: CSVPGQLNTEAFF. CDR3 DNA sequence: TGCAGCGTCCCGGGACAGCTAAACACTGAAGCTTTCTTT.

This clonotype was seen repeatedly, ten times or more. The chain is built from TRBV7-8 and TRBJ2-5; no firm D call. There are 13 residues in the CDR3. Germline lookup yields CDR1 SGHVS and CDR2 FQNEAQ. The V and J ends lost 1 base and 4 bases respectively, with 7 bases between them. The CDR3 DNA sequence: TGTGCCAGCAGCTTAGGGGCCGGAGAGACCCAGTACTTC. As protein: CASSLGAGETQYF.

This clonotype has more than one count but fewer than ten. At one of its ends the junction is not consistent with the germline gene, which may arise from a read error. The rearrangement links TRBV7-9 to TRBJ2-2; no firm D call. Germline CDR1 SEHNR, CDR2 FQNEAQ (reference sequence). This CDR3 comprises 16 residues. CDR3 protein: CASSQYVVGLTGELFF. In DNA, the CDR3 is TGCGCCAGCAGCCAATATGTGGTCGGTTTAACCGGGGAGCTGTTTTTT.

On this clonotype itself: The germline gene is not matched at one end of the junction; a read error may be the cause. This chain joins TRBV19 and TRBJ2-2; D is undetermined. The CDR3 totals 14 residues. The germline V gene encodes CDR1 LNHDA and CDR2 SQIVND (reference sequence). CDR3 amino acids: CVSRGITNTGELFF. CDR3 DNA sequence: TGTGTCAGTAGAGGAATTACGAACACCGGGGAGCTGTTTTTT.

The sample holds many counts of this clonotype. The J gene is TRBJ1-6, the V gene TRBV7-8, with D maybe TRBD1 (5 bases). CDR3 length: 16 residues. V was clipped by 1 base and J by 7 bases, with 14 bases between them. The V gene's germline CDR1 is SGHVS and CDR2 FQNEAQ. CDR3 sequence: CASSLEPQGVNSPLHF. The CDR3 nucleotides read TGTGCCAGCAGCTTAGAGCCCCAGGGAGTCAATTCACCCCTCCACTTT.

The chain uses TRBV9 and TRBJ2-7; TRBD2 matches at 10 bases. The CDR3 length is 15 residues. Germline V lookup: CDR1 SGDLS, CDR2 YYNGEE. Trimming at V came to 0 bases and at J to 3 bases, leaving 3 bases not matched to a gene. CDR3 region: CASSVGASGGYEQYF. Written as DNA, the CDR3 is TGTGCCAGCAGCGTAGGGGCTAGCGGGGGCTACGAGCAGTACTTC.

This chain joins TRBV4-2 and TRBJ2-5; no reliable D call. V lost 4 bases and J lost 7, with 19 bases in between. There are 15 residues in the CDR3. Germline CDR1 is LGHNA and CDR2 is YNFKEQ. The CDR3 bases are TGTGCCAGCAGCCCCGATTCTGCCGTATACGGGACCCAGTACTTC. It codes for CASSPDSAVYGTQYF.